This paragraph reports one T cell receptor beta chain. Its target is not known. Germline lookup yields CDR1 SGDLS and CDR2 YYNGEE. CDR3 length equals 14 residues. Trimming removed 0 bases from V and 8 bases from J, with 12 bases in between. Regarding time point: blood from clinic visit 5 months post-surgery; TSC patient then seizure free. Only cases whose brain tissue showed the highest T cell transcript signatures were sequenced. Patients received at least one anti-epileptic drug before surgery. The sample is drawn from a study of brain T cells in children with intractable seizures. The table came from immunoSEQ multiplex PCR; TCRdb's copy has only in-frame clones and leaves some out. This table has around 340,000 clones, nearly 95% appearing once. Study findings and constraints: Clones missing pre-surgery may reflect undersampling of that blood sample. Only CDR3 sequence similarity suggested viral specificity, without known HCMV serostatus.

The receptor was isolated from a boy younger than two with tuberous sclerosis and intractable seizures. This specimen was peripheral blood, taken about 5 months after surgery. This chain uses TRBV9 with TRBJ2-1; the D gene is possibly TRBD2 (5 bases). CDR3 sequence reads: CASSVGPRADEQFF. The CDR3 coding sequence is TGTGCCAGCAGCGTAGGACCTAGAGCGGATGAGCAGTTCTTC.